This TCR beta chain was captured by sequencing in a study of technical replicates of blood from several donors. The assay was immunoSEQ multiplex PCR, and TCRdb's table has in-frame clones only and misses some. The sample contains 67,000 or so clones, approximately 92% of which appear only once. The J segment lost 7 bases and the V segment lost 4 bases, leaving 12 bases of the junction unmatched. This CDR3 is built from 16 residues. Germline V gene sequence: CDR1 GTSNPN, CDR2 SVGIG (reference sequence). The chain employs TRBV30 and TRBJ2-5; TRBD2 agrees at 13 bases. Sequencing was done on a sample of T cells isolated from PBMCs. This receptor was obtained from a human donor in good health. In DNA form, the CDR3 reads TGTGCCTGGAATCGAGGACTAGCGGGAGCCGGCGGGACCCAGTACTTC. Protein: CAWNRGLAGAGGTQYF.